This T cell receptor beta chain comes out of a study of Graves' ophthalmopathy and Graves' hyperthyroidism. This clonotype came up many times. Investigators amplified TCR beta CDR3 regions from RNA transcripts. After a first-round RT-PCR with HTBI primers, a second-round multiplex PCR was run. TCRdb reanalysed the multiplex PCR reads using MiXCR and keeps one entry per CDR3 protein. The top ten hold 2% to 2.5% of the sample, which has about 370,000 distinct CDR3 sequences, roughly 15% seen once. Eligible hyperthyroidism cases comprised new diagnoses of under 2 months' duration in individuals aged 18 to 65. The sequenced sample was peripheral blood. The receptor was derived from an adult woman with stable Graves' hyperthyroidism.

CDR3 DNA sequence: TGTGCCAGCACCCCCAGGGGAGGGCAACCCTACGAGCAGTACTTC. It is translated as CASTPRGGQPYEQYF. The chain uses TRBV11-2 and TRBJ2-7; tentatively, D is TRBD2 (7 bases). Germline V lookup: CDR1 SGHAT, CDR2 FQNNGV. The CDR3 runs 15 residues. The V and J ends lost 7 bases and 2 bases respectively, with 18 bases between them.